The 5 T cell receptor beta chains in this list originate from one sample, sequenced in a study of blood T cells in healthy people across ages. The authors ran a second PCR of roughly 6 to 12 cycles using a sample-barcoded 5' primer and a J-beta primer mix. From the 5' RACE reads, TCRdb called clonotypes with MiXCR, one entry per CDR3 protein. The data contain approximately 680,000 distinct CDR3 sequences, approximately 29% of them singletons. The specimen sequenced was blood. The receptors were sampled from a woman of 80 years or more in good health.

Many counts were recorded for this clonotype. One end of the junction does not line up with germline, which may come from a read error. The chain's CDR3 is CSAVRDSNNEQFF. For the CDR3, the DNA is TGCAGTGCTGTCCGGGACTCCAACAATGAGCAGTTCTTC. The J gene is TRBJ2-1, the V gene TRBV20-1; a possible D gene is TRBD2 (6 bases). CDR1 is DFQATT and CDR2 is SNEGSKA in the germline V gene (reference sequence). This CDR3 region has 13 residues.

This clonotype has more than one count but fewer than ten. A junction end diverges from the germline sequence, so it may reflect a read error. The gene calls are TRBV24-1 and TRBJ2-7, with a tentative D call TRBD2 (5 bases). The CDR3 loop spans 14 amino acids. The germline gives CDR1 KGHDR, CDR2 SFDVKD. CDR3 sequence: CATRDIAPRGEQYF. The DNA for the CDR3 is TGTGCCACCCGTGACATAGCCCCCCGGGGCGAGCAGTACTTC.

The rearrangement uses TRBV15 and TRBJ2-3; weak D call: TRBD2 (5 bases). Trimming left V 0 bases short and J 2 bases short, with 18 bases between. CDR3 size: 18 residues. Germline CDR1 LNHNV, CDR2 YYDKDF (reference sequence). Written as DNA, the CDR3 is TGTGCCACCAGCAGAGATAGGGCAAGCGGCCGAATCACAGATACGCAGTATTTT. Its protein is CATSRDRASGRITDTQYF. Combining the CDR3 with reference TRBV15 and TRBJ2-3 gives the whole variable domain DAMVIQNPRYQVTQFGKPVTLSCSQTLNHNVMYWYQQKSSQAPKLLFHYYDKDFNNEADTPDNFQSRRPNTSFCFLDIRSPGLGDTAMYLCATSRDRASGRITDTQYFGPGTRLTVL.

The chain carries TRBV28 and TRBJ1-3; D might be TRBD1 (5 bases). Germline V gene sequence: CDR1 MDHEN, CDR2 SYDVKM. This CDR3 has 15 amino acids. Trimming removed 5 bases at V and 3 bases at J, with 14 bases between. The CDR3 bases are TGTGCCAGCAGTCCTCCGACAGTAGGTGGAAACACCATATATTTT. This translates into CASSPPTVGGNTIYF.

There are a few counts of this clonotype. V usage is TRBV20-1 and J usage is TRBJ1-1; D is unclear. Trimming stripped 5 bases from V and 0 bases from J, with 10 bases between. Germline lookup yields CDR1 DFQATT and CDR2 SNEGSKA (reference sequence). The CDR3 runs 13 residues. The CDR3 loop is CSAPRKLNTEAFF. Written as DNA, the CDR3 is TGCAGTGCTCCACGGAAACTGAACACTGAAGCTTTCTTT.